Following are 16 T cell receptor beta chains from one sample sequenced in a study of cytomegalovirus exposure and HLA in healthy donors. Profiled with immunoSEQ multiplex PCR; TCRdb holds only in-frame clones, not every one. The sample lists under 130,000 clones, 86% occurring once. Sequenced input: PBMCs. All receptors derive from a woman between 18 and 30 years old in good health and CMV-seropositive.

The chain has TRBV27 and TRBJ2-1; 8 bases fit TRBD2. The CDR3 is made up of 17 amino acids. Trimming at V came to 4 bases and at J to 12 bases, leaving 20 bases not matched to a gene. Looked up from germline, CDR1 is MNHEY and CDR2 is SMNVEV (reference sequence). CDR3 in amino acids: CASSSYPGGFARIGQFF. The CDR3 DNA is TGTGCCAGCAGTTCCTACCCGGGGGGGTTCGCGAGGATTGGGCAGTTCTTC.

The CDR3 loop is CASLAGNFGELFF. The CDR3 DNA reads TGTGCCAGTCTAGCGGGAAATTTCGGGGAGCTGTTTTTT. The chain is built from TRBV19 and TRBJ2-2; 9 positions agree with TRBD2. Germline V CDR1 and CDR2: LNHDA, SQIVND (reference sequence). The CDR3 covers 13 residues. V shed 8 bases, J shed 7 bases, and the junction held 5 bases outside the gene matches.

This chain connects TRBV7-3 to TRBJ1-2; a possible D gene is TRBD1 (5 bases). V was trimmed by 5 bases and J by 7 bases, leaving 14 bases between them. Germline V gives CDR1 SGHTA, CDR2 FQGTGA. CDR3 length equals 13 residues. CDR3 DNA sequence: TGTGCCAGCAGCCAAAGCAGGGATACTGGCTACACCTTC. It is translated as CASSQSRDTGYTF. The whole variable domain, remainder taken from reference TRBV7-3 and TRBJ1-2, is GAGVSQTPSNKVTEKGKYVELRCDPISGHTALYWYRQSLGQGPEFLIYFQGTGAADDSGLPNDRFFAVRPEGSVSTLKIQRTERGDSAVYLCASSQSRDTGYTFGSGTRLTVV.

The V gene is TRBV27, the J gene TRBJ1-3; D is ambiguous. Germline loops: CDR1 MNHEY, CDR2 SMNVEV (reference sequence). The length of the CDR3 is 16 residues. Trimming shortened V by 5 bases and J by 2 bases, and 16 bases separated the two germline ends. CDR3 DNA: TGTGCCAGCAGTCCCTTCCCCGGTCTTACTGGAAACACCATATATTTT. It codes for CASSPFPGLTGNTIYF.

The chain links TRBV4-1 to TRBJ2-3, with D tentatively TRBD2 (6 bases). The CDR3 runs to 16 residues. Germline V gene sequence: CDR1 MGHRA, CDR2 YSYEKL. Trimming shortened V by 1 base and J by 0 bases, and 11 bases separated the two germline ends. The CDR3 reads CASSQGDFSSTDTQYF. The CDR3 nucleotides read TGCGCCAGCAGCCAAGGGGACTTCTCGAGCACAGATACGCAGTATTTT.

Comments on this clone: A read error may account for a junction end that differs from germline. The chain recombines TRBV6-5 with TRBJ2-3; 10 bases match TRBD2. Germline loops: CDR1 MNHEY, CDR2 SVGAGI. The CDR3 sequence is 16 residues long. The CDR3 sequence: CASSHSGTSGTDTQYF. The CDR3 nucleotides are TGTGCCAGCAGTCACTCCGGGACTAGCGGCACAGATACGCAGTATTTT.

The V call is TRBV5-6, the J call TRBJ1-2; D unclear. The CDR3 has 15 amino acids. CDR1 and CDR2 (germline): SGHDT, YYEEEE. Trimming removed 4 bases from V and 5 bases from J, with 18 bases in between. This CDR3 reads CASSGRASVNYGYTF. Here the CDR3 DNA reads TGTGCCAGCAGCGGGCGGGCCTCCGTAAATTATGGCTACACCTTC.

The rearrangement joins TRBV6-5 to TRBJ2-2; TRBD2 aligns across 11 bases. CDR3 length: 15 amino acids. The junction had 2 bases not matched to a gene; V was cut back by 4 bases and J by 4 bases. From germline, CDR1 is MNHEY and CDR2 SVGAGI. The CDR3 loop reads CASSSGTSGTGELFF. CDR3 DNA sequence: TGTGCCAGCAGTTCCGGGACTAGCGGCACCGGGGAGCTGTTTTTT.

This chain's CDR3 is CASSLGRETGELFF. As DNA, the CDR3 is TGTGCCAGCAGTTTAGGTCGAGAAACCGGGGAGCTGTTTTTT. V and J are TRBV27 and TRBJ2-2, with D unclear. The CDR3 has 14 amino acids. V was clipped by 2 bases and J by 5 bases, with 9 bases between them. The germline CDR1 and CDR2 sequences are MNHEY and SMNVEV (reference sequence).

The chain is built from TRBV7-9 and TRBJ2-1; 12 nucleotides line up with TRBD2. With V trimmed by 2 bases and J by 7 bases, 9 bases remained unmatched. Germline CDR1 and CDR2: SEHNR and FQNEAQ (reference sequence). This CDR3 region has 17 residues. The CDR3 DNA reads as TGTGCCAGCAGCTTACCCACGGCTAGCGGGAGGGCTAATGAGCAGTTCTTC. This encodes CASSLPTASGRANEQFF.

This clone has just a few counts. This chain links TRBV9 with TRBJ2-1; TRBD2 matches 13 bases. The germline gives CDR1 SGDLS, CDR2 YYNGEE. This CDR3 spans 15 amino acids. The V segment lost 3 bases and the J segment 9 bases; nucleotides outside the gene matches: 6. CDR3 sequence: CASSGTGLAGVEQFF. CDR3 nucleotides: TGTGCCAGCAGCGGCACTGGACTAGCGGGAGTTGAGCAGTTCTTC.

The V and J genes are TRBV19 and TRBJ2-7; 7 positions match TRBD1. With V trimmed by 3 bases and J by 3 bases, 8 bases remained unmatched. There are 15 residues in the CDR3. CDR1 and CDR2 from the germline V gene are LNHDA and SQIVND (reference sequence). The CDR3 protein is CASSIFLGQLYEQYF. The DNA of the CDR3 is TGTGCCAGTAGTATCTTCCTGGGACAGCTCTACGAGCAGTACTTC.

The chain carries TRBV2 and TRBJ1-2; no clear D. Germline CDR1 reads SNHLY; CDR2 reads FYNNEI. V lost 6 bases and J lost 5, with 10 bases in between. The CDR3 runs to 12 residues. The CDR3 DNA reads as TGTGCCAGCAGCGAGACTTCGTATGGCTACACCTTC. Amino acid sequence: CASSETSYGYTF.

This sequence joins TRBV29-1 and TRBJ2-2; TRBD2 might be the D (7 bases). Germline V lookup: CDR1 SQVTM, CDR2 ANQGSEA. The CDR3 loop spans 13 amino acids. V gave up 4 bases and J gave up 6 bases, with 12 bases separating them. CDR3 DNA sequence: TGCAGCGTTGGTGTAGGGGGGGCCGGGGAGCTGTTTTTT. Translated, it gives CSVGVGGAGELFF.

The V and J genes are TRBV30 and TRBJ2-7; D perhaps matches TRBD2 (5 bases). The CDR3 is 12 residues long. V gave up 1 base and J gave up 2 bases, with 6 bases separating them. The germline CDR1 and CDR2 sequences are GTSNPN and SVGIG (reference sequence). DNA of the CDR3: TGTGCCTGGAGTGGACTAACCTACGAGCAGTACTTC. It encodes CAWSGLTYEQYF.

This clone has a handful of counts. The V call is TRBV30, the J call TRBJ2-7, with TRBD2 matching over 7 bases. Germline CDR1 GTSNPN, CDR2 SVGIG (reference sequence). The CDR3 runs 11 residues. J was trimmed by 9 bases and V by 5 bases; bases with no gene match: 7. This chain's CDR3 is CAWGREGPQYF. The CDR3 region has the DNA TGTGCCTGGGGGAGGGAGGGCCCGCAGTACTTC.